What follows are 8 T cell receptor beta chains derived from one specimen sequenced in a study of regulatory T cells in long-lasting Graves disease. The time point was: persistent/refractory GD, antithyroid drugs over 5 years with positive TRAb. Extracted PBMC RNA gave rise to the TCR library. In building TCR beta libraries, iRepertoire HTBI primers were used together with Arm-PCR of CDR3 regions. TCRdb reanalysed the multiplex PCR reads using MiXCR and keeps one entry per CDR3 protein. Of roughly 400,000 distinct CDR3 sequences detected, about 20% appear once; the ten largest clones hold around 21%. The material was peripheral blood mononuclear cells (PBMCs), obtained when the disease was refractory, from a patient treated with antithyroid drugs. Every receptor here comes from a female donor with Graves disease.

This sequence joins TRBV19 and TRBJ1-5; possible D gene TRBD1, 5 bases. The CDR3 has 15 residues. The germline V gene encodes CDR1 LNHDA and CDR2 SQIVND (reference sequence). The V and J ends lost 7 bases and 0 bases respectively, with 13 bases between them. The CDR3 sequence is CASTTGPGSNQPQHF. The CDR3 DNA reads TGTGCCAGTACAACAGGCCCGGGTAGCAATCAGCCCCAGCATTTT.

This clonotype was picked up many times. J is TRBJ1-4 and V is TRBV6-1, with 7 bases fitting TRBD1. J lost 5 bases, V lost 1 base, and 4 bases had no gene match. Germline V lookup: CDR1 MNHNS, CDR2 SASEGT. The length of the CDR3 is 15 residues. CDR3 protein: CASSEGQGVNEKLFF. As DNA, the CDR3 is TGTGCCAGCAGTGAAGGGCAGGGGGTGAATGAAAAACTGTTTTTT.

This clonotype occurred many times. This chain connects TRBV6-1 to TRBJ2-5; tentative D call: TRBD2 (6 bases). Germline V lookup: CDR1 MNHNS, CDR2 SASEGT. V lost 0 bases, J lost 4 bases, and 12 bases lay in between. The CDR3 is made up of 15 amino acids. CDR3 in DNA: TGTGCCAGCAGTGAAGCGAGGGACTGGGCAGAGACCCAGTACTTC. Protein: CASSEARDWAETQYF.

This clonotype was recorded many times. V and J are TRBV7-2 and TRBJ2-7; D uncertain. Germline loops: CDR1 SGHTA, CDR2 FQGNSA. V was pared by 3 bases and J by 3 bases, with 9 bases between. The CDR3 is 13 residues long. The CDR3 sequence is CASSFGMNYEQYF. CDR3 in DNA: TGTGCCAGCAGCTTCGGTATGAACTACGAGCAGTACTTC.

The chain couples TRBV15 to TRBJ1-1; D possibly corresponds to TRBD1 (5 bases). The CDR3 runs 13 residues. Deletions cut 5 bases from V and 1 base from J, with 8 bases between. In germline, CDR1 is LNHNV, CDR2 YYDKDF (reference sequence). DNA for the CDR3: TGTGCCACCAGCCGGGGGGGGAACACTGAAGCTTTCTTT. Encoded protein: CATSRGGNTEAFF.

There are a few counts of this clonotype. The chain is built from TRBV2 and TRBJ1-5; no definite D call. CDR3 length: 14 amino acids. Trimming took 9 bases from V and 5 from J, leaving 17 bases between them. Germline V lookup: CDR1 SNHLY, CDR2 FYNNEI. CDR3 loop: CASRAGDIDQPQHF. The CDR3 region has the DNA TGTGCCAGTCGAGCTGGGGATATAGATCAGCCCCAGCATTTT.

This CDR3 reads CASSYGPGGRRGYTF. As DNA, the CDR3 is TGTGCCAGCAGTTATGGCCCAGGGGGGCGACGTGGCTACACCTTC. This rearrangement joins TRBV6-2 or TRBV6-3 to TRBJ1-2; 7 nucleotides align to TRBD1. Germline lookup yields CDR1 MNHEY and CDR2 SVGEGT. This CDR3 is built from 15 residues. V dropped 3 bases and J dropped 7; count of bases not matched to a gene: 11.

This clonotype was detected only a few times. The chain is built from TRBV7-6 and TRBJ2-3, with D perhaps TRBD1 or TRBD2 (5 bases each). The V gene's germline CDR1 is SGHVS and CDR2 FNYEAQ. The CDR3 consists of 16 residues. Deletions cut 0 bases from V and 0 bases from J, with 10 bases between. CDR3 DNA sequence: TGTGCCAGCAGCTTAGCGCCGAGGGGCAGCACAGATACGCAGTATTTT. Its translation is CASSLAPRGSTDTQYF.